The subject of this entry is one T cell receptor beta chain. Germline loops: CDR1 ENHRY, CDR2 SYGVKD. The length of the CDR3 is 13 residues. V dropped 3 bases and J dropped 6 bases, with 11 bases sitting between them. These data belong to a study of cytomegalovirus exposure and HLA in healthy donors. The PCR was carried out with 60 Vbeta primers and 13 Jbeta primers. Sequencing used immunoSEQ multiplex PCR; TCRdb keeps in-frame clones, though not all of them. The sample shows around 200,000 clones, approximately 80% of them seen only once. Sequenced material: PBMCs. This receptor was identified in a woman aged 50 to 65 in good health and CMV-seropositive. The gene calls are TRBV10-3 and TRBJ1-1; perhaps TRBD1 as D (5 bases). The CDR3 here is CAISEGVRPEAFF. The CDR3 region has the DNA TGTGCCATCAGTGAAGGGGTCAGGCCTGAAGCTTTCTTT.